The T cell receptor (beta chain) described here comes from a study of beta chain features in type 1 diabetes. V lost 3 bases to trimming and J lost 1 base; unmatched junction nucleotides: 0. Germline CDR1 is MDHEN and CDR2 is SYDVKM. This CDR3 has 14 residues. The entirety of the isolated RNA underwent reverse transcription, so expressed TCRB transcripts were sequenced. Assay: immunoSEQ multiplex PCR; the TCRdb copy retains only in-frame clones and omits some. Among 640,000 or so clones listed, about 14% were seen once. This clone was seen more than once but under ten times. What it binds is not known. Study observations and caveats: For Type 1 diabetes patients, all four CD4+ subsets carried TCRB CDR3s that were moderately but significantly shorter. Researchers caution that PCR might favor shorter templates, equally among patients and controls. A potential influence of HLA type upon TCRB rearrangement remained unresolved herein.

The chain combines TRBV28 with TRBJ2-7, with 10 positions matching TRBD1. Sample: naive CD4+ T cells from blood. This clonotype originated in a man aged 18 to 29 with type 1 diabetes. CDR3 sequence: CASSLGQGSYEQYF. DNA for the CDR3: TGTGCCAGCAGTTTGGGACAGGGGTCCTACGAGCAGTACTTC.